This entry lists 2 T cell receptor beta chains sequenced from one sample in a study of blood T cell repertoires in COVID-19. This table comes from immunoSEQ multiplex PCR, and its TCRdb copy is limited to in-frame clones, with some not included. The sample carries 200,000 to 250,000 clones, more than 65% recorded once. Sequencing was performed on peripheral blood. These TCRs come from a woman in her twenties or thirties who had recovered from COVID-19.

V is TRBV12-5 and J is TRBJ2-1; D gene unclear. V lost 5 bases, J lost 9 bases, and 11 bases lay in between. This CDR3 has 12 residues. In germline, CDR1 is LGHNT, CDR2 FRNRAP. CDR3 DNA: TGTGCTAGTGGTAGTCAAAGAGCTGAGCAGTTCTTC. Its translation is CASGSQRAEQFF. The complete variable domain, with remaining parts taken from reference TRBV12-5 and TRBJ2-1, reads DARVTQTPRHKVTEMGQEVTMRCQPILGHNTVFWYRQTMMQGLELLAYFRNRAPLDDSGMPKDRFSAEMPDATLATLKIQPSEPRDSAVYFCASGSQRAEQFFGPGTRLTVL.

The CDR3 region is CASSMSGGPDTQYF. In DNA form, the CDR3 reads TGTGCCAGTAGTATGTCGGGAGGGCCAGATACGCAGTATTTT. The rearrangement joins TRBV19 to TRBJ2-3; 8 bases are shared with TRBD2. The CDR3 is 14 residues long. Germline V gene sequence: CDR1 LNHDA, CDR2 SQIVND (reference sequence). J was trimmed by 4 bases and V by 3 bases; bases with no gene match: 3.